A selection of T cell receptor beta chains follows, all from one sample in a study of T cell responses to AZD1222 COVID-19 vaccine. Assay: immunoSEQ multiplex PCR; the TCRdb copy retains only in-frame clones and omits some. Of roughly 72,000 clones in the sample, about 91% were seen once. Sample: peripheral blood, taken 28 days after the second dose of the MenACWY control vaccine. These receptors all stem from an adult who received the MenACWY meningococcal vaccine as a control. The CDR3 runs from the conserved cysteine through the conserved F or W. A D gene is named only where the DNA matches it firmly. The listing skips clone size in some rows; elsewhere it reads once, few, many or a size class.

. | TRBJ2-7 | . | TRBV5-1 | CASSPTAGTHEQYF | TGCGCCAGCAGCCCCACGGCCGGGACGCACGAGCAGTACTTC
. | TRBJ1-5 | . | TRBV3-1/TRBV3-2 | CASSQGEGFNQPQHF | TGTGCCAGCAGCCAAGGAGAGGGATTCAATCAGCCCCAGCATTTT
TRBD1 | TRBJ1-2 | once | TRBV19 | CASTQGEYYGYTF | TGTGCCAGTACCCAGGGGGAGTACTATGGCTACACCTTC
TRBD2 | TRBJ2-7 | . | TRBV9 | CASSEGTSGIYEQYF | TGTGCCAGCAGCGAAGGGACTAGCGGGATCTACGAGCAGTACTTC
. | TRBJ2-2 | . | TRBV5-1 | CASSLGAPPNTGELFF | TGCGCCAGCAGCTTGGGGGCACCCCCGAACACCGGGGAGCTGTTTTTT
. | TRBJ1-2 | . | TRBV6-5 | CASSWAGGAAGYTF | TGTGCCAGCAGTTGGGCAGGAGGGGCGGCTGGCTACACCTTC
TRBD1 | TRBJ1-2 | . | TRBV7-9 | CASSLVRGQGGYTF | TGTGCCAGCAGCTTAGTAAGGGGGCAAGGCGGCTACACCTTC
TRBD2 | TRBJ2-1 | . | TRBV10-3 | CAISELLAGAHEQFF | TGTGCCATCAGTGAATTACTAGCGGGGGCCCATGAGCAGTTCTTC
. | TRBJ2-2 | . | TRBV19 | CASSIRGNTGELFF | TGTGCCAGTAGTATAAGGGGGAACACCGGGGAGCTGTTTTTT
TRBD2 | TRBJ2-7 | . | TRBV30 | CAWSVPSGGNEQYF | TGTGCCTGGAGTGTACCTAGCGGGGGGAACGAGCAGTACTTC
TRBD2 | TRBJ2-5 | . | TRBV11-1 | CASSAGTSGGETQYF | TGTGCCAGCAGCGCGGGGACTAGCGGGGGAGAGACCCAGTACTTC
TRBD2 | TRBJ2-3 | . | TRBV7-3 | CASSLDPFMGGGTDTQYF | TGTGCCAGCAGCTTAGATCCCTTTATGGGGGGGGGCACAGATACGCAGTATTTT
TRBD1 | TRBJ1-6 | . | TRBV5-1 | CASSLAVGQGDSPLHF | TGCGCCAGCAGCTTGGCCGTTGGACAGGGTGATTCACCCCTCCACTTT
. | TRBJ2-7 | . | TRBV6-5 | CARENGGYHRYEQYF | TGTGCCAGGGAAAATGGGGGTTACCACAGGTACGAGCAGTACTTC
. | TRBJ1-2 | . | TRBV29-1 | CSVVSGLANYGYTF | TGCAGCGTTGTTTCGGGACTAGCTAACTATGGCTACACCTTC
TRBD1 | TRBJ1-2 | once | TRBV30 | CAYKEGDRVSDGYTF | TGTGCCTACAAAGAGGGGGACAGGGTGTCGGATGGCTACACCTTC
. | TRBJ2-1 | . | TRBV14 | CASSPSYNEQFF | TGTGCCAGCAGCCCAAGCTACAATGAGCAGTTCTTC
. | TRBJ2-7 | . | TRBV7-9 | CASSLAVGSYEQYF | TGTGCCAGCAGCTTAGCGGTAGGCTCCTACGAGCAGTACTTC
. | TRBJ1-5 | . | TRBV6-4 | CASATDSNQPQHF | TGTGCCAGCGCGACCGATAGCAATCAGCCCCAGCATTTT
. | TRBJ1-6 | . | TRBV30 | CAWRFRGDTSPLHF | TGTGCCTGGCGGTTCAGGGGTGATACTTCACCCCTCCACTTT
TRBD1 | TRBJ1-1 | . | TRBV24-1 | CATSGQGGKNTEAFF | TGTGCCACCAGTGGACAGGGGGGAAAGAACACTGAAGCTTTCTTT
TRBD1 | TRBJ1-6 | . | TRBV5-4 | CASSLGQVRDSPLHF | TGTGCCAGCAGCTTAGGACAGGTCAGGGATTCACCCCTCCACTTT
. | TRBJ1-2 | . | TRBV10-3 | CAISESVGETDGYTF | TGTGCCATCAGTGAGTCGGTAGGGGAAACGGATGGCTACACCTTC
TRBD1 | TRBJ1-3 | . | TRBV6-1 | CASSEDYRGASGNTIYF | TGTGCCAGCAGTGAAGACTACAGGGGTGCCTCTGGAAACACCATATATTTT
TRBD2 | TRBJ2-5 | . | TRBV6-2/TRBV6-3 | CASSYSGGGAETQYF | TGTGCCAGCAGTTACTCGGGCGGGGGGGCCGAGACCCAGTACTTC
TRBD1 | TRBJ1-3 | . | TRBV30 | CAGDRALSGNTIYF | TGTGCCGGAGACAGGGCGCTCTCTGGAAACACCATATATTTT